These 29 T cell receptor beta chains originate from one sample sequenced in a study of cytomegalovirus exposure and HLA in healthy donors. PCR used 60 Vbeta primers and 13 Jbeta primers. Here immunoSEQ multiplex PCR was the method, and the copy in TCRdb shows in-frame clones only, minus some. Here the sample spans roughly 100,000 clones, roughly 76% being singletons. Sequencing used PBMCs. The source is a man younger than 40 in good health and CMV-seropositive.

This clone was detected only once. The chain joins TRBV11-2 to TRBJ1-3; D is unresolved. Trimming took off 7 bases at V and 4 bases at J, with 23 bases between the two ends. The CDR3 sequence is 17 residues long. Per germline, CDR1 SGHAT and CDR2 FQNNGV. The CDR3 DNA sequence: TGTGCCAGCAAAAGATGGACTGGGGTCCAGAGGGGAAACACCATATATTTT. Translated, it gives CASKRWTGVQRGNTIYF.

The chain links TRBV4-1 to TRBJ2-1; possible D gene TRBD2, 5 bases. Looked up from germline, CDR1 is MGHRA and CDR2 is YSYEKL. There are 18 residues in the CDR3. The V gene lost 2 bases and the J gene lost 0 bases, with 17 bases spanning the gap. The chain's CDR3 is CASSQYSTDLSSYNEQFF. In DNA, the CDR3 is TGCGCCAGCAGCCAATACTCTACGGACTTGAGCTCCTACAATGAGCAGTTCTTC.

CDR3 region: CASSGMGLAGGAILDTQFF. The CDR3 bases are TGCGCCAGCAGCGGGATGGGACTAGCGGGGGGCGCCATTTTAGATACACAGTTCTTC. The J gene is TRBJ2-1, the V gene TRBV5-1; 15 nucleotides align to TRBD2. This CDR3 spans 19 amino acids. CDR1 and CDR2 from the germline V gene are SGHRS and YFSETQ. J was trimmed by 13 bases and V by 4 bases; bases with no gene match: 21.

This chain joins TRBV5-1 and TRBJ2-1, with 11 bases aligning to TRBD2. There are 19 residues in the CDR3. Germline V CDR1 and CDR2: SGHRS, YFSETQ. Trimming took 3 bases from V and 1 from J; bases not matched to a gene: 12. The DNA of the CDR3 is TGCGCCAGCAGCTCGAAAGGCGGACTAGCGGGCTTGTCCTACAATGAGCAGTTCTTC. It translates to CASSSKGGLAGLSYNEQFF.

The V call is TRBV4-1, the J call TRBJ1-1; 8 positions match TRBD1. The V segment lost 0 bases and the J segment 4 bases; nucleotides outside the gene matches: 7. Germline CDR1 MGHRA, CDR2 YSYEKL. CDR3 length: 16 residues. CDR3 nucleotides: TGCGCCAGCAGCCAAGAACAGGGGGTTCGGATCACTGAAGCTTTCTTT. Residues: CASSQEQGVRITEAFF.

CDR3 nucleotide sequence: TGCGCCAGCAGCTTGGGGGGCAAGGCCGGGGAGCTGTTTTTT. Its translation is CASSLGGKAGELFF. The V call is TRBV5-1, the J call TRBJ2-2, with TRBD1 as a possible D gene (5 bases). Germline V gene data show CDR1 as SGHRS and CDR2 as YFSETQ. Deletions cut 0 bases from V and 6 bases from J, with 9 bases between. The CDR3 sequence is 14 residues long.

This clone has more than one count but fewer than ten. A far larger clone is just one base off, so this is likely a read error. Other DNA sequences in this specimen translate into the identical CDR3. The CDR3 region is CASSPGANTEAFF. CDR3 nucleotides: TGTGCGAGCTCACCGGGGGCCAACACTGAAGCTTTCTTT. The rearrangement links TRBV18 to TRBJ1-1, with a tentative D call TRBD1 (6 bases). Germline V gene lookup returns CDR1 KGHSH and CDR2 LQKENI. The CDR3 runs 13 residues.

The CDR3 here is CASSSPGHPGEQYF. The CDR3 region has the DNA TGTGCCAGCAGCTCGCCGGGACATCCGGGGGAGCAGTACTTC. The chain joins TRBV7-9 to TRBJ2-7; possible D gene TRBD1, 6 bases. The CDR3 has 14 residues. From germline, CDR1 is SEHNR and CDR2 FQNEAQ (reference sequence). V lost 4 bases and J 7 bases, leaving 17 bases between the germline ends.

As DNA, the CDR3 is TGCAGCGTTGAAGGAGAGGGCGGCAACCTACTTAACTATGGCTACACCTTC. Protein product: CSVEGEGGNLLNYGYTF. The chain is built from TRBV29-1 and TRBJ1-2; D is unclear. V lost 1 base to trimming and J lost 1 base, with 19 bases between them. The CDR3 contains 17 residues. CDR1 is SQVTM, CDR2 ANQGSEA, per germline.

The genes are TRBV29-1 and TRBJ1-1, with D tentatively TRBD1 (5 bases). The CDR3 runs 12 residues. Germline CDR1 and CDR2: SQVTM and ANQGSEA. The V gene lost 4 bases and the J gene lost 1 base, with 7 bases spanning the gap. CDR3 nucleotide sequence: TGCAGCGTTGGGGGCGGGAACACTGAAGCTTTCTTT. The encoded protein is CSVGGGNTEAFF.

This chain uses TRBV5-1 with TRBJ2-6, with a weak D call TRBD2 (5 bases). V was clipped by 3 bases and J by 0 bases, with 10 bases between them. Germline V gene data show CDR1 as SGHRS and CDR2 as YFSETQ. The length of the CDR3 is 16 residues. CDR3 nucleotides: TGCGCCAGCAGCTCCGACGGGAACTCTGGGGCCAACGTCCTGACTTTC. It encodes CASSSDGNSGANVLTF.

This clone was counted only a few times. The V gene is TRBV10-3, the J gene TRBJ1-1; 7 bases match TRBD1. V gave up 10 bases and J gave up 6 bases; unmatched junction bases: 11. The germline CDR1 and CDR2 sequences are ENHRY and SYGVKD. The CDR3 has 13 amino acids. CDR3 DNA: TGTGCCACTCGGAACACAGGGGATTCTGAAGCTTTCTTT. It specifies CATRNTGDSEAFF.

This clone was seen only once. This chain uses TRBV4-1 with TRBJ1-3, with D possibly TRBD1 on 6 matching bases. The CDR3 has 16 residues. Trimming cost V 0 bases and J 4 bases, with 13 bases left between them. Germline V CDR1 and CDR2: MGHRA, YSYEKL. The CDR3 DNA sequence: TGCGCCAGCAGCCAAGACCCAGGGGTGTTGGGAAACACCATATATTTT. The encoded protein is CASSQDPGVLGNTIYF.

V gene TRBV14 combines with J gene TRBJ1-6; no firm D call. Between the trimmed V and J ends, which lost 4 bases and 8 bases, there was a span of 18 bases. The CDR3 extends over 16 amino acids. In germline, CDR1 is SGHDN, CDR2 FVKESK. CDR3 DNA: TGTGCCAGCAGCCGAGTCGGGAGCGCCAGTTATTCACCCCTCCACTTT. Protein product: CASSRVGSASYSPLHF.

The table lists this clone with a count of one. The chain combines TRBV28 with TRBJ1-2; tentatively, D is TRBD1 (5 bases). Germline CDR1 is MDHEN and CDR2 is SYDVKM. V dropped 5 bases and J dropped 4 bases, with 11 bases sitting between them. This CDR3 has 13 amino acids. The CDR3, as DNA: TGTGCCAGCAGTATTGCGGGGACCTATGGCTACACCTTC. It translates to CASSIAGTYGYTF.

This clone was seen more than once but under ten times. J is TRBJ1-4 and V is TRBV7-2; D call uncertain. Germline loops: CDR1 SGHTA, CDR2 FQGNSA. The CDR3 runs to 13 residues. V lost 1 base to trimming and J lost 7 bases, with 7 bases between them. CDR3 residues: CASSLGSSEKLFF. In DNA, the CDR3 is TGTGCCAGCAGCTTAGGAAGTAGTGAAAAACTGTTTTTT.

The chain is built from TRBV2 and TRBJ1-2, with 9 bases matching TRBD1. CDR3 length: 13 amino acids. From germline, CDR1 is SNHLY and CDR2 FYNNEI. The V and J ends lost 7 bases and 8 bases, in that order; junction bases with no gene match: 8. The chain's CDR3 is CASTRTGVSGYTF. In DNA, the CDR3 is TGTGCCAGCACCCGGACAGGGGTATCAGGCTACACCTTC.

V is TRBV19 and J is TRBJ1-2, with 10 bases identical to TRBD1. The CDR3 totals 16 residues. CDR1 is LNHDA and CDR2 is SQIVND in the germline V gene (reference sequence). The J segment lost 3 bases and the V segment lost 3 bases, leaving 7 bases of the junction unmatched. CDR3 in DNA: TGTGCCAGTAGTATTTCGGGGACAGGGGAGGACTATGGCTACACCTTC. It codes for CASSISGTGEDYGYTF.

This chain uses TRBV9 with TRBJ2-1, with D possibly being TRBD2 (6 bases). CDR1 and CDR2 from the germline V gene are SGDLS and YYNGEE. The CDR3 has 15 amino acids. Trimming shortened V by 6 bases and J by 2 bases, and 15 bases separated the two germline ends. CDR3 nucleotide sequence: TGTGCCAGCAATCGGGGGATGTCGCCCTACAATGAGCAGTTCTTC. Translating it yields CASNRGMSPYNEQFF.

The gene calls are TRBV5-5 and TRBJ1-1, with 8 bases fitting TRBD1. The V gene's germline CDR1 is SGHKS and CDR2 YYEKEE (reference sequence). Trimming took 3 bases from V and 3 from J; bases not matched to a gene: 4. This CDR3 comprises 14 residues. CDR3 nucleotide sequence: TGTGCCAGCAGCTACTCAGGGGGCCACACTGAAGCTTTCTTT. Translating it yields CASSYSGGHTEAFF. The entire variable domain, with the rest obtained from reference TRBV5-5 and TRBJ1-1, is as follows: DAGVTQSPTHLIKTRGQQVTLRCSPISGHKSVSWYQQVLGQGPQFIFQYYEKEERGRGNFPDRFSARQFPNYSSELNVNALLLGDSALYLCASSYSGGHTEAFFGQGTRLTVV.

V usage is TRBV6-5 and J usage is TRBJ2-3; D is unclear. V lost 6 bases to trimming and J lost 4 bases, with 14 bases between them. In germline, CDR1 is MNHEY, CDR2 SVGAGI. The CDR3 length is 14 residues. The CDR3 spells CASSLTLTADTQYF. As DNA, the CDR3 is TGTGCCAGCAGCCTTACCCTTACGGCAGATACGCAGTATTTT.

This clone was picked up a small number of times. The chain carries TRBV6-6 and TRBJ1-5; D gene uncertain. The V gene lost 4 bases and the J gene lost 9 bases, with 13 bases spanning the gap. This CDR3 is built from 13 residues. Germline CDR1 and CDR2: MNHNY and SVGAGI (reference sequence). The CDR3 nucleotides read TGTGCCAGCAGTTCTAGTCGCCGTGGGCCCCAGCATTTT. Its protein is CASSSSRRGPQHF.

This sequence joins TRBV7-6 and TRBJ1-5; D may be TRBD1 (5 bases). Trimming shortened V by 2 bases and J by 4 bases, and 12 bases separated the two germline ends. The CDR3 has 15 residues. Germline CDR1 SGHVS, CDR2 FNYEAQ. Here the CDR3 DNA reads TGTGCCAGCAGCTTACCCCAGGGCTTTAATCAGCCCCAGCATTTT. Protein product: CASSLPQGFNQPQHF. The full variable domain, with the rest looked up from reference TRBV7-6 and TRBJ1-5, is GAGVSQSPRYKVTKRGQDVALRCDPISGHVSLYWYRQALGQGPEFLTYFNYEAQQDKSGLPNDRFSAERPEGSISTLTIQRTEQRDSAMYRCASSLPQGFNQPQHFGDGTRLSIL.

The rearrangement links TRBV6-5 to TRBJ2-7; the match to TRBD2 covers 11 bases. V trimming: 2 bases; J trimming: 2 bases; junction bases outside the gene matches: 5. CDR3 size: 16 residues. Germline CDR1 reads MNHEY; CDR2 reads SVGAGI. This CDR3 reads CASSYTTSGVPYEQYF. The CDR3 bases are TGTGCCAGCAGTTACACGACTAGCGGGGTTCCCTACGAGCAGTACTTC.

The chain employs TRBV5-1 and TRBJ2-3; D gene unclear. Trimming took off 4 bases at V and 3 bases at J, with 6 bases between the two ends. Germline CDR1 SGHRS, CDR2 YFSETQ. This CDR3 spans 12 amino acids. This CDR3 is CASSLSTDTQYF. The CDR3 DNA sequence: TGCGCCAGCAGCCTCTCGACAGATACGCAGTATTTT.

The chain is built from TRBV2 and TRBJ2-7; unclear D gene. Deletions cut 4 bases from V and 6 bases from J, with 4 bases between. CDR3 length: 10 amino acids. The germline V gene has CDR1 SNHLY and CDR2 FYNNEI. This CDR3 is CASSVGEQYF. CDR3 DNA sequence: TGTGCCAGCAGTGTCGGCGAGCAGTACTTC.

The chain employs TRBV5-1 and TRBJ1-1; 8 nucleotides align to TRBD1. The trim removed 3 bases at V and 7 bases at J, leaving 8 bases unmatched. Germline V gene data show CDR1 as SGHRS and CDR2 as YFSETQ. The CDR3 is made up of 14 amino acids. The DNA of the CDR3 is TGCGCCAGCAGCTGGACAGGGCAAACTTTTGAAGCTTTCTTT. Amino acid sequence: CASSWTGQTFEAFF.

The rearrangement uses TRBV4-1 and TRBJ2-7; TRBD2 might be the D (5 bases). CDR3 length: 16 amino acids. Trimming cost V 3 bases and J 3 bases, with 18 bases left between them. The germline V gene has CDR1 MGHRA and CDR2 YSYEKL. The CDR3 DNA reads as TGCGCCAGCAGCCAGCGTATGGAGGCGCCGTTCTACGAGCAGTACTTC. It is translated as CASSQRMEAPFYEQYF.

This clone is a singleton in its sample. The chain has TRBV19 and TRBJ1-1; tentative D call: TRBD1 (5 bases). From germline, CDR1 is LNHDA and CDR2 SQIVND (reference sequence). There are 13 residues in the CDR3. V shed 5 bases and J shed 4 bases, with 11 bases lying between them. The CDR3 here is CASSQGLGTEAFF. CDR3 DNA sequence: TGTGCCAGTAGTCAGGGACTAGGCACTGAAGCTTTCTTT.